This TCR beta chain was identified in a study of blood T cells in healthy people across ages. Each donor gave roughly 9.1 milliliters of peripheral blood. Study conclusions and caveats: Higher diversity and more naive CD4+ cells were features of long-lived donors, compared to aged donors.

This clonotype came up a few times. Its antigen remains unidentified. Trimming removed 2 bases at V and 1 base at J, with 6 bases between. The length of the CDR3 is 13 residues. Germline CDR1 SQVTM, CDR2 ANQGSEA. A J-beta primer mix and a sample-barcoded 5' primer were used in a second PCR of about 7 to 12 cycles. In TCRdb, the 5' RACE reads were re-called with MiXCR into one record per CDR3 protein. The sample yields some 760,000 distinct CDR3 sequences, around 25% seen once. In addition, the sample was reused for a study of T cells of mothers and their children.

The J gene is TRBJ2-1, the V gene TRBV29-1, with unresolved D. The receptor's source is a boy aged 10-17 years in good health. Input material: blood. CDR3 amino acids: CSVEYLSYNEQFF. The CDR3 DNA is TGCAGCGTTGAATATCTTTCCTACAATGAGCAGTTCTTC.